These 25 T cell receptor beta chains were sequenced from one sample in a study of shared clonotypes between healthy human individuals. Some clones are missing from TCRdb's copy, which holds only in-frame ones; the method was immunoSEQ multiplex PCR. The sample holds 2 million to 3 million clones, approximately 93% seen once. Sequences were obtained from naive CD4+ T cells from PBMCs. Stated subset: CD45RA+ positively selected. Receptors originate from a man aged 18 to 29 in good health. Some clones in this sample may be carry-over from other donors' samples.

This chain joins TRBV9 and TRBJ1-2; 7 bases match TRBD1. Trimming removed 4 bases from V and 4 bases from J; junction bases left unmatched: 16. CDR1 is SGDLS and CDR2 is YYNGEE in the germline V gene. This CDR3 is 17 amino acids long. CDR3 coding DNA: TGTGCCAGCAGCCCCCCAGGAGAATCAGGGGGTCCCTATGGCTACACCTTC. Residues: CASSPPGESGGPYGYTF.

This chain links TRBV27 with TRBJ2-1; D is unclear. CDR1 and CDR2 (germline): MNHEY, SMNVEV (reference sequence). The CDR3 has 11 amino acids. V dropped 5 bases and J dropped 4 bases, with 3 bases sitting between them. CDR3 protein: CASSTYNEQFF. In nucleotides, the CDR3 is TGTGCCAGCAGTACGTACAATGAGCAGTTCTTC.

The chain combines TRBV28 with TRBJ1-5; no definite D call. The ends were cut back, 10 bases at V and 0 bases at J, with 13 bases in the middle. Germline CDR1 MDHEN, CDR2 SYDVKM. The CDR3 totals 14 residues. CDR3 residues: CATAMSYSNQPQHF. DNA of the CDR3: TGTGCCACCGCAATGAGTTATAGCAATCAGCCCCAGCATTTT.

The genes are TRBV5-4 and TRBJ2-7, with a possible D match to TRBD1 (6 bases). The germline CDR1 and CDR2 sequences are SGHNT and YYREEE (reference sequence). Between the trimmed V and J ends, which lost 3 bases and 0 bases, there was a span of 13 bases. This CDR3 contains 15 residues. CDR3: CASSSKQGFSYEQYF. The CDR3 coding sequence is TGTGCCAGCAGCTCTAAACAGGGTTTCTCCTACGAGCAGTACTTC.

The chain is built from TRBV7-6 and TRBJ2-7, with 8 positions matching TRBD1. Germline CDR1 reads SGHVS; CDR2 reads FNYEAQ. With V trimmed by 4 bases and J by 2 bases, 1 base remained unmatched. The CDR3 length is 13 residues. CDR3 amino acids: CASSSGGPYEQYF. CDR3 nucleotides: TGTGCCAGCAGCTCAGGGGGCCCCTACGAGCAGTACTTC.

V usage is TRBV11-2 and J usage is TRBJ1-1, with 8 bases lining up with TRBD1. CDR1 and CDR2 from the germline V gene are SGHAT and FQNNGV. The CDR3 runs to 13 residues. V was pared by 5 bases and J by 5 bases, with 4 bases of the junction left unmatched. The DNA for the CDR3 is TGTGCCAGCAGCAAGACAGGGGAGACTGAAGCTTTCTTT. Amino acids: CASSKTGETEAFF.

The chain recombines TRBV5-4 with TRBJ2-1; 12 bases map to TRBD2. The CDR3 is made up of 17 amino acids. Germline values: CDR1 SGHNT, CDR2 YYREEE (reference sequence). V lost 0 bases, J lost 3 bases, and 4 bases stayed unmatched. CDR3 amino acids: CASSLVSTSGGYNEQFF. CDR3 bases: TGTGCCAGCAGCTTGGTTTCGACTAGCGGGGGCTACAATGAGCAGTTCTTC.

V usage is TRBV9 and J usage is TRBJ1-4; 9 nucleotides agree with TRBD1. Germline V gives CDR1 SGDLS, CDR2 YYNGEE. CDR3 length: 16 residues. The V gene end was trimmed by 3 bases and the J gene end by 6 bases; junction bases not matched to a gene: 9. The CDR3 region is CASSAPSTGGDEKLFF. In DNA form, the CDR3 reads TGTGCCAGCAGCGCCCCCTCGACAGGGGGGGATGAAAAACTGTTTTTT.

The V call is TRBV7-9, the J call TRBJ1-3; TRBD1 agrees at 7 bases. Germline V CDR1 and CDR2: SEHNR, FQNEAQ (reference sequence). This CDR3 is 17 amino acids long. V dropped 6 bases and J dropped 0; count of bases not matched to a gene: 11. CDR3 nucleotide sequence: TGTGCCAGCAGTCCAGGCCGGGACAGCCTCTCTGGAAACACCATATATTTT. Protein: CASSPGRDSLSGNTIYF.

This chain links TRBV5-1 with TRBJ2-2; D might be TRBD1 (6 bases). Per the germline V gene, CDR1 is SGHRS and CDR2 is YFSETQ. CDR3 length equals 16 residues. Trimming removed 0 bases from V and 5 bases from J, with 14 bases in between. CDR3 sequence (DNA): TGCGCCAGCAGCTTGGCCATGACAAGGGGGACCGGGGAGCTGTTTTTT. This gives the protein CASSLAMTRGTGELFF.

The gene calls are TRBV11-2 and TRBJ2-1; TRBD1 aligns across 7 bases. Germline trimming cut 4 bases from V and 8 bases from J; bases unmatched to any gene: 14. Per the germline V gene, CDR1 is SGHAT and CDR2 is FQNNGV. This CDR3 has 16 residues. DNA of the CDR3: TGTGCCAGCAGCTCCCACCGACAGGGCCGACGGGATGAGCAGTTCTTC. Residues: CASSSHRQGRRDEQFF.

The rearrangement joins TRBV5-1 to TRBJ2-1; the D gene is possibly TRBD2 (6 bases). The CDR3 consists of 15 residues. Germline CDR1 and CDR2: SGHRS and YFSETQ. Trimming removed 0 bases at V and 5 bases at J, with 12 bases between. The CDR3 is CASSLGSSAHNEQFF. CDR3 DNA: TGCGCCAGCAGCTTGGGGTCTAGCGCTCACAATGAGCAGTTCTTC.

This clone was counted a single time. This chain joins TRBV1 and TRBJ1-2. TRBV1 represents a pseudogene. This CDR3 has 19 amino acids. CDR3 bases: TGCACCAGCAGCCAAGGGGCGGGGCTTGGGGCGCAGGAGGTCGATGGCTACACCTTC. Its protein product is CTSSQGAGLGAQEVDGYTF.

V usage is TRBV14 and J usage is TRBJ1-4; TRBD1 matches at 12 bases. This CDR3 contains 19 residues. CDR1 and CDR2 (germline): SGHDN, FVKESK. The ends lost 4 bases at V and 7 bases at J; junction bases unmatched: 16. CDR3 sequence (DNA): TGTGCCAGCAGCCTTTCATCCTCCCGGGACAGGGGGCGCGGTGAAAAACTGTTTTTT. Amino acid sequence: CASSLSSSRDRGRGEKLFF.

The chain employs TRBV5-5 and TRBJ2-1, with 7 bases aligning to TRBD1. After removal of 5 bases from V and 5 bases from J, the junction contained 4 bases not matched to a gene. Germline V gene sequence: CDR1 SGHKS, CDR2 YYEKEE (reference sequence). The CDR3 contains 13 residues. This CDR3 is CASRQQGNNEQFF. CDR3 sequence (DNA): TGTGCCAGCAGGCAACAGGGGAACAATGAGCAGTTCTTC.

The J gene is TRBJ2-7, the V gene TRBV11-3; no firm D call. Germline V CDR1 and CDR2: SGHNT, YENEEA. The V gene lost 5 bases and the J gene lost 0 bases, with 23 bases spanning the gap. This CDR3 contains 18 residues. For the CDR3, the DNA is TGTGCCAGCAGCCCCGGAGCTGGCCATTCCTTACCCTCCTACGAGCAGTACTTC. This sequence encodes CASSPGAGHSLPSYEQYF.

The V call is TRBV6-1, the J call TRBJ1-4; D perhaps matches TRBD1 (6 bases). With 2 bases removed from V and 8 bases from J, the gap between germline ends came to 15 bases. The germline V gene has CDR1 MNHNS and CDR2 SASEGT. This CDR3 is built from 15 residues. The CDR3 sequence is CASSEFRQGREKLFF. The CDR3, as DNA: TGTGCCAGCAGTGAATTCCGGCAGGGGAGAGAAAAACTGTTTTTT.

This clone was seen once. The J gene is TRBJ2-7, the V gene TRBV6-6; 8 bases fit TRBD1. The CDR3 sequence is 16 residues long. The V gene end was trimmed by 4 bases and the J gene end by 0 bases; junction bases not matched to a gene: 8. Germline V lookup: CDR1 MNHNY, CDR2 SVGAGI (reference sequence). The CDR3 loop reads CASSFRQGLNSYEQYF. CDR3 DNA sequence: TGTGCCAGCAGTTTTCGACAGGGGCTAAACTCCTACGAGCAGTACTTC.

CDR3 loop: CAWVSSYNSPLHF. Written as DNA, the CDR3 is TGTGCCTGGGTGAGCTCCTATAATTCACCCCTCCACTTT. This sequence joins TRBV30 and TRBJ1-6, with D uncertain. CDR1 GTSNPN and CDR2 SVGIG come from the germline V gene (reference sequence). The CDR3 runs 13 residues. The V and J ends lost 5 bases and 0 bases respectively, with 5 bases between them.

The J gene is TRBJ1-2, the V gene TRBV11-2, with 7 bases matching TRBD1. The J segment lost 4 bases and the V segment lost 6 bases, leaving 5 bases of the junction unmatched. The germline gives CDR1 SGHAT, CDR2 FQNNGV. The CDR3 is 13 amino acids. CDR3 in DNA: TGTGCCAGCAGTATGGGACAGCCCTATGGCTACACCTTC. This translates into CASSMGQPYGYTF.

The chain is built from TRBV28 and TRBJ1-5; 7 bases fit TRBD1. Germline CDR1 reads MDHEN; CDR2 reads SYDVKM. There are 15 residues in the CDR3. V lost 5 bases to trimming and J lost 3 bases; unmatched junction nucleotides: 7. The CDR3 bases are TGTGCCAGCAGTCGGACAGGAAGACACAATCAGCCCCAGCATTTT. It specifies CASSRTGRHNQPQHF.

The CDR3, as DNA: TGCAGCGTTCCTCGCTCCTACGAGCAGTACTTC. Residues: CSVPRSYEQYF. The rearrangement links TRBV20-1 to TRBJ2-7; D is unclear. The CDR3 runs 11 residues. Germline V CDR1 and CDR2: DFQATT, SNEGSKA (reference sequence).

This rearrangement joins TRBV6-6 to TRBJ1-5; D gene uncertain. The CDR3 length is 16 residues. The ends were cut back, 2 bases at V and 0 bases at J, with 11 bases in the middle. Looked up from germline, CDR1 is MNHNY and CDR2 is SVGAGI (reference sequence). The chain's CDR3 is CASSYRGGNSNQPQHF. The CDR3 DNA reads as TGTGCCAGCAGTTACCGGGGTGGGAATAGCAATCAGCCCCAGCATTTT.

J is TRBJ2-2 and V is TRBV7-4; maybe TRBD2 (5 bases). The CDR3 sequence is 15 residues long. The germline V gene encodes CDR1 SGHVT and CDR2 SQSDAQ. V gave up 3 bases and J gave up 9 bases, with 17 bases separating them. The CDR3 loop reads CASSFRTASRRELFF. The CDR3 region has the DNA TGTGCCAGCAGCTTCCGGACTGCCTCCCGTAGGGAGCTGTTTTTT.

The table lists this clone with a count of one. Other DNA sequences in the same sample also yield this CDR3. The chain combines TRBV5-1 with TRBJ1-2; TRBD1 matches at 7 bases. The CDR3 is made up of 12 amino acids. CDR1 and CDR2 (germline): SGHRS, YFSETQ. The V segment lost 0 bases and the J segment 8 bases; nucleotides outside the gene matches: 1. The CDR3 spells CASSLDRGGYTF. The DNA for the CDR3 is TGCGCCAGCAGCTTGGACAGGGGCGGCTACACCTTC.